This TCR beta chain was found in a study of blood T cell repertoires in COVID-19 (dated by TCRdb to the early 2020s). Describing the broader study: Samples covering the acute and convalescent phases of COVID-19 were provided by collaborators in the United States, Italy and Spain. Deeply sampled blood TCRbeta repertoires from subjects exposed to, actively infected with, or recovered from COVID-19 were included in the dataset. The repertoires were released in a freely available public database intended as a resource for research on the immune response to SARS-CoV-2. The material from the prospective study consisted of cDNA or gDNA derived from T cells, B-cell-depleted T cells, or PBMCs. Where available, HLA class I and class II types were obtained from metadata supplied by the sample provider rather than from assay-based typing. Samples were obtained from the ongoing ImmuneRACE study (first 160 participants) and from roughly 1,300 subjects provided by 6 global collaborators. A de-identified subject ID, COVID-19 status, age in years and sex were almost always included in the sample metadata. Results and caveats for the whole study, not just this receptor: The quantity of clinical and demographic metadata differed by source and by participant and was supplied without curation.

The collaborating institutions used their own protocols to collect whole blood in K2EDTA tubes. Collaborator samples were shipped for TCRbeta analysis as frozen whole blood, isolated PBMCs, or DNA extracted from either sample type. The trim is 0 bases for V and 1 base for J, with a gap of 10 bases between the germline ends. From the cysteine up to the phenylalanine, the CDR3 has a length of 14 residues. Here the CDR3 DNA is all that survives: 42 bases in frame from base 1. CDR1 and CDR2, looked up from the germline V gene (reference sequence), are GTSNPN and SVGIG. The immunoSEQ Assay, a bias-controlled multiplex PCR, was used to amplify TCRbeta CDR3 regions from genomic DNA. The source study handled its data this way. Nucleated cell counts per sample were estimated from amplification of reference gene primers within the assay. To quantify the absolute abundance of each unique TCRbeta CDR3 rearrangement, sequence reads were collapsed and filtered. For each sample, productive Simpson clonality was calculated as the square root of Simpson's diversity index over productive rearrangements. In TCRdb, the immuneACCESS table is reduced to in-frame sequences with V and J assigned. These tables do not hold every clone; where another copy was compared, an unresolved V gene accounts for under half, and the others remain unexplained. That table supplies the V and J calls and clone size; D and trimming were determined from the DNA. For this sample the table gives approximately 150,000 clones, of which about 86% were detected only once. The ten largest clones represent 4% of the sample.

A word on this clone: Its antigen is still unknown. Nothing much larger sits one base from this clone, and base qualities are not available.

The source of this sequence is a woman between 65 and 79 years old with acute or convalescent COVID-19. The chain was built from TRBV30 and TRBJ2-7; the D segment could be TRBD2, given 7 matching bases. Sequences were obtained from peripheral blood. The CDR3 reads CAWSVGGVSYEQYF. At the DNA level, the sequence is TGTGCCTGGAGTGTAGGGGGGGTATCCTACGAGCAGTACTTC.